The 25 T cell receptor beta chains reported below all come from one sample, sequenced in a study of lymphopenia after photon versus proton radiotherapy (dated by TCRdb to about 2019). The library relied on the immunoSEQ multiplex PCR assay. In its TCRdb copy, this immuneACCESS table keeps in-frame sequences only and misses some clones. Where compared with another copy, unresolved V genes explain less than half of these, and the others have no known cause. The sample table shows 30,000 to 35,000 clones, and 80% to 90% are seen once. Of the sample, 6.5% to 8% falls within the top ten clones. Sequencing was performed on peripheral blood, taken from a patient treated with proton-based radiotherapy. These receptors were taken from a woman in her 70s with pancreatic cancer. Some clones in this sample may be carry-over from other donors' samples.

The chain combines TRBV5-1 with TRBJ2-1, with no clear D. V was trimmed by 2 bases and J by 2 bases, leaving 11 bases between them. The CDR3 runs 15 residues. The germline gives CDR1 SGHRS, CDR2 YFSETQ. The CDR3, as DNA: TGCGCCAGCAGCTTTAGCCTAGACGCCTACAATGAGCAGTTCTTC. Protein: CASSFSLDAYNEQFF.

CDR3 sequence reads: CASRGTSGDSYNEQFF. Written as DNA, the CDR3 is TGCGCCAGCAGGGGGACTAGCGGGGACTCTTACAATGAGCAGTTCTTC. The rearrangement joins TRBV5-1 to TRBJ2-1; 13 bases are shared with TRBD2. This CDR3 spans 16 amino acids. CDR1 is SGHRS, CDR2 YFSETQ, per germline. Germline trimming cut 5 bases from V and 4 bases from J; bases unmatched to any gene: 6. The full variable domain, rest sourced from reference TRBV5-1 and TRBJ2-1, is KAGVTQTPRYLIKTRGQQVTLSCSPISGHRSVSWYQQTPGQGLQFLFEYFSETQRNKGNFPGRFSGRQFSNSRSEMNVSTLELGDSALYLCASRGTSGDSYNEQFFGPGTRLTVL.

The gene calls are TRBV18 and TRBJ1-2; 9 positions agree with TRBD1. CDR3 size: 17 residues. CDR1 is KGHSH, CDR2 LQKENI, per germline. V shed 3 bases, J shed 2 bases, and the junction held 10 bases outside the gene matches. CDR3 in DNA: TGTGCCAGCTCACCGGGACAGGGAATTATTGGAAACTATGGCTACACCTTC. It codes for CASSPGQGIIGNYGYTF.

The chain couples TRBV11-2 to TRBJ2-7; possibly TRBD2 for D (5 bases). Germline V CDR1 and CDR2: SGHAT, FQNNGV. The V end was cut by 2 bases, the J end by 6 bases, with 17 bases between. This CDR3 spans 15 amino acids. CDR3 DNA: TGTGCCAGCAGCTTATTTAGCGAGCCGACTGCCGAGCAGTACTTC. Translation gives CASSLFSEPTAEQYF.

V gene TRBV6-5 combines with J gene TRBJ1-1; D is uncertain. Germline V gene data show CDR1 as MNHEY and CDR2 as SVGAGI. V lost 5 bases to trimming and J lost 3 bases, with 10 bases between them. The CDR3 runs 13 residues. CDR3 region: CASSPYGDTEAFF. The DNA for the CDR3 is TGTGCCAGCAGTCCATATGGGGACACTGAAGCTTTCTTT.

This chain joins TRBV10-3 and TRBJ2-2; 7 bases map to TRBD2. CDR3 length: 15 residues. Germline-derived CDR1 and CDR2 are ENHRY and SYGVKD. V dropped 10 bases and J dropped 3; count of bases not matched to a gene: 11. The CDR3 bases are TGTGCCACCAAACCCGGGACTACCGACACCGGGGAGCTGTTTTTT. It translates to CATKPGTTDTGELFF.

The CDR3 DNA is TGTGCCAGCAGCCCCGGCGTGTGGGGTCGGACAGATACGCAGTATTTT. Protein sequence: CASSPGVWGRTDTQYF. The rearrangement joins TRBV11-1 to TRBJ2-3; no clear D. The CDR3 is made up of 16 amino acids. The V end was cut by 5 bases, the J end by 3 bases, with 18 bases between. Germline CDR1 reads SGHAT; CDR2 reads FQDESV (reference sequence). The full variable domain, completed using reference TRBV11-1 and TRBJ2-3, is EAEVAQSPRYKITEKSQAVAFWCDPISGHATLYWYRQILGQGPELLVQFQDESVVDDSQLPKDRFSAERLKGVDSTLKIQPAELGDSAMYLCASSPGVWGRTDTQYFGPGTRLTVL.

The chain employs TRBV11-2 and TRBJ2-1; the D gene is possibly TRBD2 (5 bases). Germline assignment: CDR1 SGHAT and CDR2 FQNNGV. Trimming stripped 5 bases from V and 9 bases from J, with 11 bases between. This CDR3 comprises 12 residues. The CDR3 here is CASSQTRVEQFF. DNA for the CDR3: TGTGCCAGCAGCCAAACTAGGGTTGAGCAGTTCTTC.

This clone was counted a single time. V gene TRBV15 combines with J gene TRBJ2-7, with D possibly matching TRBD2 (6 bases). The CDR3 loop spans 15 amino acids. Between the trimmed V and J ends, which lost 0 bases and 4 bases, there was a span of 13 bases. From germline, CDR1 is LNHNV and CDR2 YYDKDF (reference sequence). The CDR3 DNA follows: TGTGCCACCAGCAGAGATCGCGGGATATTATACGAGCAGTACTTC. Amino acids: CATSRDRGILYEQYF.

The CDR3 sequence: CASSPQRTESSYEQYF. CDR3 in DNA: TGTGCCAGCAGCCCACAAAGGACAGAAAGCTCCTACGAGCAGTACTTC. The rearrangement joins TRBV11-2 to TRBJ2-5; TRBD1 is a possible D gene (6 bases). The DNA matches TRBJ2-7 better at its end, which makes the J call doubtful. In germline, CDR1 is SGHAT, CDR2 FQNNGV. The CDR3 extends over 16 amino acids.

This rearrangement joins TRBV19 to TRBJ2-1, with D perhaps matching TRBD2 (8 bases). The V end lost 5 bases, the J end lost 3 bases, and 29 bases lay between the germline ends. The length of the CDR3 is 20 residues. Germline lookup yields CDR1 LNHDA and CDR2 SQIVND (reference sequence). The CDR3 region is CASSSSDRDRLAGGYNEQFF. The CDR3 nucleotides are TGTGCCAGTAGTTCCTCCGACAGGGACCGCTTGGCGGGAGGCTACAATGAGCAGTTCTTC.

The chain carries TRBV4-2 and TRBJ2-4, with 14 nucleotides matching TRBD2. The CDR3 is 18 residues long. Germline loops: CDR1 LGHNA, CDR2 YNFKEQ. J lost 7 bases, V lost 2 bases, and 10 bases had no gene match. The CDR3 DNA sequence: TGTGCCAGCAGCCAAAACCCGGGGACTAGCGGGAGTCAGAACATTCAGTACTTC. Encoded protein: CASSQNPGTSGSQNIQYF.

The chain joins TRBV7-8 to TRBJ1-1; no definite D call. V lost 3 bases and J 1 base, leaving 9 bases between the germline ends. CDR1 is SGHVS, CDR2 FQNEAQ, per germline. The CDR3 is made up of 14 amino acids. The CDR3 loop is CASSLGSANTEAFF. The CDR3 DNA follows: TGTGCCAGCAGCTTGGGTTCAGCGAACACTGAAGCTTTCTTT.

The chain couples TRBV10-2 to TRBJ1-3, with 10 bases that match TRBD1. This CDR3 is built from 18 residues. Germline V gene lookup returns CDR1 WSHSY and CDR2 SAAADI. The junction had 13 bases not matched to a gene; V was cut back by 6 bases and J by 2 bases. CDR3 amino acids: CASSAIIWTGGTGNTIYF. CDR3 coding DNA: TGCGCCAGCAGCGCTATCATATGGACAGGGGGGACTGGAAACACCATATATTTT.

The CDR3 DNA follows: TGTGCCAGCAGTTTAGGAGTTTTAGCTTTCTTT. Encoded protein: CASSLGVLAFF. V is TRBV28 and J is TRBJ1-1; D unresolved. Trimming took 2 bases from V and 10 from J, leaving 8 bases between them. This CDR3 has 11 residues. CDR1 and CDR2 from the germline V gene are MDHEN and SYDVKM.

The gene calls are TRBV7-9 and TRBJ1-1; D not resolved. Germline CDR1 and CDR2: SEHNR and FQNEAQ (reference sequence). Trimming left V 1 base short and J 6 bases short, with 6 bases between. CDR3 length equals 12 residues. The CDR3, as DNA: TGTGCCAGCAGCTTAGGGGGTCCTGAAGCTTTCTTT. Amino acid sequence: CASSLGGPEAFF.

Only one count was recorded for this clone. The V gene is TRBV18, the J gene TRBJ1-4; 7 nucleotides match TRBD1. Germline CDR1 is KGHSH and CDR2 is LQKENI. This CDR3 is built from 12 residues. With 3 bases clipped from V and 12 bases from J, the junction kept 4 bases outside the gene matches. The CDR3 reads CASSPNTGELFF. The CDR3 coding sequence is TGTGCCAGCTCACCCAACACAGGGGAACTGTTTTTT. The full variable domain, in which reference TRBV18 and TRBJ1-4 provide the parts outside the CDR3, is NAGVMQNPRHLVRRRGQEARLRCSPMKGHSHVYWYRQLPEEGLKFMVYLQKENIIDESGMPKERFSAEFPKEGPSILRIQQVVRGDSAAYFCASSPNTGELFFGSGTQLSVL.

The table lists this clone with a few counts. The chain links TRBV11-2 to TRBJ2-4, with TRBD2 matching 7 bases. V trimming: 3 bases; J trimming: 3 bases; junction bases outside the gene matches: 2. The germline CDR1 and CDR2 sequences are SGHAT and FQNNGV. The CDR3 covers 14 residues. The CDR3 nucleotides are TGTGCCAGCAGCTTGGGCGGGGGCAAAAACATTCAGTACTTC. This gives the protein CASSLGGGKNIQYF.

This clone was seen a few times. In DNA, the CDR3 is TGTGCCTGGAGTAGGCAGGGATACGGCGAGCAGTACTTC. Encoded protein: CAWSRQGYGEQYF. This chain joins TRBV30 and TRBJ2-7, with D maybe TRBD1 (5 bases). The CDR3 is 13 residues long. V was shortened by 2 bases and J by 6 bases, with 14 bases between the two germline ends. Germline V gene lookup returns CDR1 GTSNPN and CDR2 SVGIG (reference sequence).

This chain connects TRBV2 to TRBJ2-1; no firm D call. This CDR3 is 12 amino acids long. Trimming took 7 bases from V and 8 from J, leaving 12 bases between them. Germline CDR1 reads SNHLY; CDR2 reads FYNNEI. CDR3 sequence reads: CASKASAHEQFF. The CDR3 DNA reads TGTGCCAGCAAGGCCAGCGCTCATGAGCAGTTCTTC.

The rearrangement uses TRBV9 and TRBJ1-6, with unresolved D. This CDR3 region has 14 residues. The germline gives CDR1 SGDLS, CDR2 YYNGEE. Between the trimmed V and J ends, which lost 0 bases and 10 bases, there was a span of 11 bases. The CDR3 sequence is CASSVDLTESPLHF. The CDR3 bases are TGTGCCAGCAGCGTAGATCTTACAGAGTCACCCCTCCACTTT.

The chain is built from TRBV4-3 and TRBJ1-5, with 7 bases that match TRBD1. CDR3 size: 16 residues. Germline CDR1 is LGHNA and CDR2 is YSLEER. V shed 4 bases, J shed 4 bases, and the junction held 10 bases outside the gene matches. This chain's CDR3 is CASSPTIQGINQPQHF. In DNA, the CDR3 is TGCGCCAGCAGCCCCACAATACAGGGGATTAATCAGCCCCAGCATTTT.

This chain connects TRBV6-6 to TRBJ2-5; 7 nucleotides align to TRBD2. V was pared by 8 bases and J by 5 bases, with 11 bases of the junction left unmatched. The CDR3 contains 14 residues. Per the germline V gene, CDR1 is MNHNY and CDR2 is SVGAGI (reference sequence). The CDR3 bases are TGTGCCAGCTCGCGGGCCGTGGGAGGGGAGACCCAGTACTTC. It specifies CASSRAVGGETQYF.

This chain uses TRBV28 with TRBJ1-1, with D perhaps matching TRBD1 (5 bases). This CDR3 spans 13 amino acids. V lost 7 bases to trimming and J lost 1 base, with 10 bases between them. CDR1 and CDR2 from the germline V gene are MDHEN and SYDVKM. The CDR3, as DNA: TGTGCCAGCAACAGACAGACGAACACTGAAGCTTTCTTT. It codes for CASNRQTNTEAFF.

The chain recombines TRBV7-2 with TRBJ1-2; D is possibly TRBD1 (6 bases). V was pared by 1 base and J by 7 bases, with 10 bases between. This CDR3 comprises 13 residues. CDR1 and CDR2 from the germline V gene are SGHTA and FQGNSA. The CDR3 coding sequence is TGTGCCAGCAGCTTAGGGGACATCTCTGGCTACACCTTC. Its protein product is CASSLGDISGYTF.